Following are 25 T cell receptor beta chains from one sample sequenced in a study of molecular identifiers for immune sequencing clone quantification. TCRdb reprocessed the PCR reads with MiXCR, giving one entry per CDR3 protein. The repertoire includes some 650,000 distinct CDR3 sequences, about 20% of them detected once, and 0.85% sits in the top ten. The sample taken for sequencing was naive CD8+ T cells from blood, with Jurkat cell RNA spiked in. The subset was: FACS-sorted CD8+CD4-CCR7+CD45RA+ naive T cells. These receptors were obtained from a human donor in good health. Some libraries in this study had Jurkat cell RNA spiked in.

In its sample, this clonotype was seen many times. The CDR3 bases are TGTGCTAGTGGTTTGGGTAAGAATCAGCCCCAGCATTTT. Protein: CASGLGKNQPQHF. This chain uses TRBV12-5 with TRBJ1-5; D not certain. CDR1 and CDR2 from the germline V gene are LGHNT and FRNRAP. V was cut by 1 base and J by 4 bases, with 5 bases left in between. The CDR3 consists of 13 residues.

This clonotype turned up a few times. J is TRBJ1-2 and V is TRBV11-2; the match to TRBD1 covers 9 bases. This CDR3 region has 17 residues. CDR1 SGHAT and CDR2 FQNNGV come from the germline V gene. With 1 base clipped from V and 4 bases from J, the junction kept 10 bases outside the gene matches. The CDR3 reads CASSLVPPDRGLYGYTF. Here the CDR3 DNA reads TGTGCCAGCAGCTTAGTCCCCCCGGACAGGGGACTCTATGGCTACACCTTC.

This clonotype appeared a few times. The chain has TRBV6-4 and TRBJ2-1, with D hard to call. V was trimmed by 6 bases and J by 6 bases, leaving 18 bases between them. Germline CDR1 and CDR2: MRHNA and SNTAGT. CDR3 length: 15 amino acids. The CDR3 DNA follows: TGTGCCAGCAGCGACGTCGTGGGGTTAGGCAATGAGCAGTTCTTC. Protein sequence: CASSDVVGLGNEQFF.

This clonotype was detected ten times or more. The rearrangement joins TRBV12-3 or TRBV12-4 to TRBJ2-3; possible D gene TRBD2, 6 bases. This CDR3 has 15 amino acids. V shed 4 bases and J shed 2 bases, with 13 bases lying between them. CDR3 amino acids: CASSSLAINTDTQYF. CDR3 bases: TGTGCCAGCAGTTCGCTAGCGATCAACACAGATACGCAGTATTTT.

This clonotype came up many times. This sequence joins TRBV5-8 and TRBJ1-1, with D maybe TRBD1 (5 bases). The CDR3 runs to 15 residues. The ends were cut back, 0 bases at V and 4 bases at J, with 13 bases in the middle. Germline V gives CDR1 SGHTS, CDR2 YDEGEE. CDR3: CASSLEAGSATEAFF. CDR3 DNA sequence: TGTGCCAGCAGCTTGGAGGCAGGGTCGGCCACTGAAGCTTTCTTT. The full variable domain, completed using reference TRBV5-8 and TRBJ1-1, is EAGVTQSPTHLIKTRGQQATLRCSPISGHTSVYWYQQALGLGLQFLLWYDEGEERNRGNFPPRFSGRQFPNYSSELNVNALELEDSALYLCASSLEAGSATEAFFGQGTRLTVV.

The chain employs TRBV27 and TRBJ1-2; no clear D gene. With 0 bases removed from V and 0 bases from J, the gap between germline ends came to 14 bases. Germline V gene sequence: CDR1 MNHEY, CDR2 SMNVEV (reference sequence). The CDR3 loop spans 17 amino acids. CDR3 coding DNA: TGTGCCAGCAGTTTATCAGGGATTCTAATTTCTAACTATGGCTACACCTTC. Its translation: CASSLSGILISNYGYTF.

This chain uses TRBV19 with TRBJ1-2; 11 bases fit TRBD1. J gave up 4 bases and V 11 bases, and 9 bases lay outside the gene matches. The CDR3 is made up of 14 amino acids. The germline CDR1 and CDR2 sequences are LNHDA and SQIVND (reference sequence). CDR3 DNA: TGTGCCGCCGAAGGACAGGGGGCGGGCTATGGCTACACCTTC. This gives the protein CAAEGQGAGYGYTF.

The sample holds many counts of this clonotype. The CDR3 is CASSPAGLASWADTQYF. The CDR3 DNA sequence: TGCGCCAGCAGCCCAGCGGGACTAGCGAGTTGGGCAGATACGCAGTATTTT. This chain uses TRBV4-1 with TRBJ2-3, with 10 bases that match TRBD2. Trimming took 4 bases from V and 4 from J; bases not matched to a gene: 11. In germline, CDR1 is MGHRA, CDR2 YSYEKL. CDR3 length: 17 residues.

The sample holds one count of this clonotype. A read error may explain this, as a much larger clone is one base away. The chain joins TRBV9 to TRBJ2-3; D gene uncertain. Germline V gene data show CDR1 as SGDLS and CDR2 as YYNGEE. Trimming left V 0 bases short and J 0 bases short, with 17 bases between. This CDR3 has 18 amino acids. In nucleotides, the CDR3 is TGTGCCAGCAGCGTAGGGCAGGTCCCAACACCTAGCACAGATACGCAGTATTTT. This sequence encodes CASSVGQVPTPSTDTQYF. The entire variable domain, with the rest obtained from reference TRBV9 and TRBJ2-3, is as follows: DSGVTQTPKHLITATGQRVTLRCSPRSGDLSVYWYQQSLDQGLQFLIQYYNGEERAKGNILERFSAQQFPDLHSELNLSSLELGDSALYFCASSVGQVPTPSTDTQYFGPGTRLTVL.

This clonotype was detected many times. The chain employs TRBV4-1 and TRBJ2-7; 7 bases are shared with TRBD1. V was pared by 1 base and J by 6 bases, with 6 bases of the junction left unmatched. CDR1 is MGHRA, CDR2 YSYEKL, per germline. The CDR3 totals 14 residues. The CDR3: CASSQVTGVGEQYF. In nucleotides, the CDR3 is TGCGCCAGCAGCCAAGTTACAGGGGTCGGCGAGCAGTACTTC.

This clonotype has at least ten counts. The chain carries TRBV20-1 and TRBJ2-5, with 12 nucleotides matching TRBD2. The CDR3 contains 15 residues. Trimming removed 1 base from V and 4 bases from J; junction bases left unmatched: 4. The germline CDR1 and CDR2 sequences are DFQATT and SNEGSKA (reference sequence). CDR3 nucleotides: TGCAGTGCTAGAGTTCGGACTAGCGGGGTAGAGACCCAGTACTTC. It specifies CSARVRTSGVETQYF.

This clonotype has just a few counts. The genes are TRBV9 and TRBJ2-7; 9 positions match TRBD2. Germline values: CDR1 SGDLS, CDR2 YYNGEE. Unmatched junction bases numbered 3, after V lost 0 bases and J lost 2 bases. This CDR3 spans 15 amino acids. CDR3 sequence: CASSVDPSGAYEQYF. For the CDR3, the DNA is TGTGCCAGCAGCGTAGATCCTAGCGGGGCCTACGAGCAGTACTTC.

This clonotype showed up many times. At one of its ends the junction is not consistent with the germline gene, which may arise from a read error. This chain links TRBV12-5 with TRBJ1-2, with D maybe TRBD1 (5 bases). Germline V CDR1 and CDR2: LGHNT, FRNRAP. The CDR3 is 13 residues long. CDR3 residues: CASGLVQVTDKFF. The CDR3 region has the DNA TGTGCTAGTGGTTTGGTACAGGTTACCGACAAATTCTTC.

A note on this clonotype: One base away lies a much larger clone, so this may be a sequencing read error. The rearrangement links TRBV9 to TRBJ1-5; 7 bases map to TRBD1. Germline CDR1 reads SGDLS; CDR2 reads YYNGEE. The CDR3 contains 15 residues. As DNA, the CDR3 is TGTGCCAGCAGCGTAGACGGGACAGACAATCAGCCCCTGCATTTT. This codes for CASSVDGTDNQPLHF.

The V gene is TRBV19, the J gene TRBJ2-7, with TRBD1 as a possible D gene (6 bases). CDR1 and CDR2 from the germline V gene are LNHDA and SQIVND (reference sequence). V was pared by 11 bases and J by 3 bases, with 17 bases between. This CDR3 spans 13 amino acids. This CDR3 is CAFYPRGYYEQYF. As DNA, the CDR3 is TGTGCCTTCTACCCCAGGGGCTACTACGAGCAGTACTTC.

This clonotype has more than one count but fewer than ten. The chain uses TRBV2 and TRBJ2-1; 11 nucleotides align to TRBD2. This CDR3 spans 15 amino acids. Trimming removed 9 bases from V and 3 bases from J; junction bases left unmatched: 7. Germline-derived CDR1 and CDR2 are SNHLY and FYNNEI. As DNA, the CDR3 is TGTGCCAGGATGATAGCGGGAGGGCACTACAATGAGCAGTTCTTC. Translation: CARMIAGGHYNEQFF.

Comment on this clonotype: Here the CDR3 omits its conserved ending phenylalanine or tryptophan, so a read error is the likely source. This rearrangement joins TRBV9 to TRBJ2-2; D is unresolved. The V and J ends lost 0 bases and 4 bases respectively, with 1 base between them. Germline lookup yields CDR1 SGDLS and CDR2 YYNGEE. This CDR3 is 12 amino acids long. The CDR3 DNA sequence: TGTGCCAGCAGCGTAGTCACCGGGGAGCTGTTTCTT. Translated: CASSVVTGELFL.

Points on this clonotype: Possible read error: a much larger clone is one base away. The CDR3 DNA sequence: TGTGCCCGCAGTTACACAGGGATAGTAGACACCGGGGAGCTGTTTTTT. Its protein is CARSYTGIVDTGELFF. The chain links TRBV6-6 to TRBJ2-2, with a weak D call TRBD1 (6 bases). Germline assignment: CDR1 MNHNY and CDR2 SVGAGI (reference sequence). The CDR3 covers 16 residues.

This clonotype was counted between two and nine times. This could be a read error, since a much larger clone is one nucleotide away. The chain links TRBV30 to TRBJ1-1; TRBD1 might be the D (5 bases). The CDR3 is made up of 10 amino acids. CDR1 and CDR2 from the germline V gene are GTSNPN and SVGIG (reference sequence). The chain's CDR3 is CARRGAEAFF. The DNA for the CDR3 is TGTGCCCGGAGGGGCGCTGAAGCTTTCTTT.

Concerning this clonotype itself: At one of its ends the junction is not consistent with the germline gene, which may arise from a read error. V usage is TRBV13 and J usage is TRBJ1-2; 8 positions agree with TRBD1. Germline V gene sequence: CDR1 PRHDT, CDR2 FYEKMQ (reference sequence). The CDR3 runs to 13 residues. Here the CDR3 reads CAGSSGQVLGLTF. In DNA form, the CDR3 reads TGTGCCGGCAGCTCGGGACAGGTGCTCGGACTAACCTTC. The entire variable domain, with the rest obtained from reference TRBV13 and TRBJ1-2, is as follows: AAGVIQSPRHLIKEKRETATLKCYPIPRHDTVYWYQQGPGQDPQFLISFYEKMQSDKGSIPDRFSAQQFSDYHSELNMSSLELGDSALYFCAGSSGQVLGLTFGSGTRLTVV.

This clonotype occurred a few times. This rearrangement joins TRBV5-6 to TRBJ2-7; 7 positions agree with TRBD1. CDR1 SGHDT and CDR2 YYEEEE come from the germline V gene. J gave up 2 bases and V 3 bases, and 5 bases lay outside the gene matches. The CDR3 is 14 residues long. DNA of the CDR3: TGTGCCAGCAGCTCAAACGGACAGGCCTACGAGCAGTACTTC. Translated, it gives CASSSNGQAYEQYF.

The chain employs TRBV6-2 or TRBV6-3 and TRBJ2-7, with D possibly TRBD1 on 5 matching bases. CDR1 is MNHEY, CDR2 SVGEGT, per germline. Trimming stripped 2 bases from V and 2 bases from J, with 10 bases between. The CDR3 covers 14 residues. The CDR3 is CASSYPTVTYEQYF. CDR3 DNA sequence: TGTGCCAGCAGTTACCCGACAGTTACCTACGAGCAGTACTTC.

Concerning this clonotype: A much larger clone differs from this one at a single base, so this may be a read error. This chain uses TRBV6-5 with TRBJ2-1, with TRBD1 matching 7 bases. The V gene end was trimmed by 6 bases and the J gene end by 13 bases; junction bases not matched to a gene: 6. The germline CDR1 and CDR2 sequences are MNHEY and SVGAGI. This CDR3 contains 11 residues. The CDR3 coding sequence is TGTGCCAGCAGGTTCGGGACAGTCCAGTTCTTC. It codes for CASRFGTVQFF.

This clonotype was seen repeatedly, ten times or more. The J gene is TRBJ1-1, the V gene TRBV4-1; TRBD1 is a possible D gene (5 bases). The germline CDR1 and CDR2 sequences are MGHRA and YSYEKL. The CDR3 extends over 15 amino acids. The V end lost 1 base, the J end lost 7 bases, and 16 bases lay between the germline ends. CDR3 in amino acids: CASSQVAGGTDEAFF. The CDR3 DNA reads as TGCGCCAGCAGCCAAGTTGCGGGGGGGACGGATGAAGCTTTCTTT.

Notes on this clonotype: One junction end does not reproduce the germline sequence, and a read error may be involved. The rearrangement links TRBV7-2 to TRBJ2-5, with TRBD2 identical over 15 bases. The CDR3 runs to 18 residues. Germline values: CDR1 SGHTA, CDR2 FQGNSA. The DNA for the CDR3 is TGTGCCGGCAGCTTAGAAGGACTAGCGGGGGGGCTCCAAGAGACCCAGTACTTC. Translation gives CAGSLEGLAGGLQETQYF. Supplemented by reference TRBV7-2 and TRBJ2-5, the full variable domain reads GAGVSQSPSNKVTEKGKDVELRCDPISGHTALYWYRQSLGQGLEFLIYFQGNSAPDKSGLPSDRFSAERTGGSVSTLTIQRTQQEDSAVYLCAGSLEGLAGGLQETQYFGPGTRLLVL.